Listed here are 22 T cell receptor beta chains from one sample, sequenced in a study of cytomegalovirus exposure and HLA in healthy donors (dated by TCRdb to about 2017). Receptor libraries were prepared by the immunoSEQ multiplex PCR assay. For the multiplex PCR, a mixture combining 60 forward primers for TCR Vbeta segments and 13 reverse primers for TCR Jbeta segments was used. TCRdb mirrors the immuneACCESS table, restricted to in-frame sequences. Some clones are absent from its copies; in checked studies, under half trace to an unresolved V gene, and the reason for the others is unknown. The sample table records 64,000 or so clones; less than 90% of these occur just once. The ten largest clones add up to about 10% of the sample. Source material: PBMCs. The source is a female donor in good health and CMV-seronegative.

This clone has only one observation. The rearrangement links TRBV7-9 to TRBJ1-4; 8 bases match TRBD1. From germline, CDR1 is SEHNR and CDR2 FQNEAQ (reference sequence). This CDR3 contains 13 residues. V was pared by 11 bases and J by 2 bases, with 4 bases of the junction left unmatched. The CDR3 region has the DNA TGTGCCTGCCGACAGGGGACTAATGAAAAACTGTTTTTT. Protein product: CACRQGTNEKLFF. Using reference TRBV7-9 and TRBJ1-4 for the parts outside the CDR3, the full variable domain is DTGVSQNPRHKITKRGQNVTFRCDPISEHNRLYWYRQTLGQGPEFLTYFQNEAQLEKSRLLSDRFSAERPKGSFSTLEIQRTEQGDSAMYLCACRQGTNEKLFFGSGTQLSVL.

The CDR3 DNA follows: TGTGCCAGCAGCTTAGTGGGCAGTAGCTACGAGCAGTACTTC. Its translation is CASSLVGSSYEQYF. The rearrangement links TRBV7-2 to TRBJ2-7, with D hard to call. V was cut by 1 base and J by 3 bases, with 10 bases left in between. Per germline, CDR1 SGHTA and CDR2 FQGNSA. The CDR3 is 14 amino acids.

The chain combines TRBV7-9 with TRBJ2-2; D gene unclear. This CDR3 is 12 amino acids long. V was shortened by 2 bases and J by 5 bases, with 3 bases between the two germline ends. Germline V CDR1 and CDR2: SEHNR, FQNEAQ (reference sequence). CDR3 coding DNA: TGTGCCAGCAGCTTATCTACCGGGGAGCTGTTTTTT. This gives the protein CASSLSTGELFF.

The chain employs TRBV9 and TRBJ1-2; TRBD1 is a possible D gene (6 bases). Trimming took off 2 bases at V and 6 bases at J, with 11 bases between the two ends. The CDR3 extends over 13 amino acids. Germline CDR1 SGDLS, CDR2 YYNGEE. The CDR3 coding sequence is TGTGCCAGCAGCGTGGGCAGGGGCGATGGCTACACCTTC. Translation: CASSVGRGDGYTF.

V is TRBV27 and J is TRBJ2-5, with 7 bases that match TRBD2. Trimming cost V 5 bases and J 1 base; bases outside gene matches: 10. CDR3 length equals 16 residues. The V gene's germline CDR1 is MNHEY and CDR2 SMNVEV (reference sequence). CDR3 DNA sequence: TGTGCCAGCAGTCCCTCGGGAGGTGCCCTCCAAGAGACCCAGTACTTC. Its protein product is CASSPSGGALQETQYF.

In DNA form, the CDR3 reads TGCGCCAGCAGCCCCAGTCCCGGGACAGGGGCTGAGCAGTTCTTC. Translated: CASSPSPGTGAEQFF. This sequence joins TRBV5-1 and TRBJ2-1; TRBD1 aligns across 10 bases. V lost 4 bases, J lost 9 bases, and 10 bases stayed unmatched. The CDR3 contains 15 residues. CDR1 is SGHRS and CDR2 is YFSETQ in the germline V gene.

This chain links TRBV5-1 with TRBJ1-2; 10 bases are a match to TRBD1. CDR3 length: 13 residues. CDR1 is SGHRS, CDR2 YFSETQ, per germline. With 4 bases clipped from V and 8 bases from J, the junction kept 5 bases outside the gene matches. CDR3 protein: CASSPRDRGGYTF. The CDR3 region has the DNA TGCGCCAGCAGCCCCCGGGACAGGGGAGGCTACACCTTC.

This clone was detected only a few times. The chain joins TRBV6-6 to TRBJ1-1; possible D gene TRBD1, 6 bases. Germline V CDR1 and CDR2: MNHNY, SVGAGI (reference sequence). CDR3 length: 16 residues. V was clipped by 6 bases and J by 1 base, with 18 bases between them. The CDR3 nucleotides read TGTGCCAGCAGGAATACAGGGCAGGCTGGGAACACTGAAGCTTTCTTT. This translates into CASRNTGQAGNTEAFF.

CDR3 nucleotide sequence: TGTGCCAGCAGTGACTCGACTAGCGGGGGGGCCAATGAGCAGTTCTTC. This gives the protein CASSDSTSGGANEQFF. This sequence joins TRBV6-4 and TRBJ2-1, with 14 bases identical to TRBD2. CDR3 size: 16 residues. Germline assignment: CDR1 MRHNA and CDR2 SNTAGT. With V trimmed by 0 bases and J by 6 bases, 1 base remained unmatched.

CDR3 nucleotide sequence: TGTGCCAGCAGCGTAGACAGGGGATTTCAAGAGACCCAGTACTTC. This sequence encodes CASSVDRGFQETQYF. The genes are TRBV9 and TRBJ2-5; TRBD1 matches at 7 bases. Germline V gives CDR1 SGDLS, CDR2 YYNGEE. V shed 0 bases and J 2 bases; nucleotides not matched to a gene: 4. CDR3 size: 15 residues.

The chain uses TRBV28 and TRBJ2-4, with D perhaps matching TRBD1 (6 bases). The germline V and J ends were trimmed by 7 bases and 8 bases, with 12 bases remaining between them. The CDR3 spans 12 residues. Germline V gives CDR1 MDHEN, CDR2 SYDVKM. The chain's CDR3 is CASMVQGDIQYF. CDR3 DNA sequence: TGTGCCAGCATGGTACAGGGAGACATTCAGTACTTC.

The V gene is TRBV10-2, the J gene TRBJ1-2, with 10 positions matching TRBD1. CDR1 is WSHSY and CDR2 is SAAADI in the germline V gene. The CDR3 extends over 13 amino acids. J lost 8 bases, V lost 5 bases, and 5 bases had no gene match. In DNA form, the CDR3 reads TGCGCCAGCAGTTCCGGGACAGGGGACGGCTACACCTTC. It is translated as CASSSGTGDGYTF.

This clone has more than one count but fewer than ten. CDR3 sequence: CASSPSTGGAGQPQHF. CDR3 in DNA: TGTGCCAGCAGTCCCTCGACAGGGGGCGCGGGTCAGCCCCAGCATTTT. The chain has TRBV6-6 and TRBJ1-5; TRBD1 matches 10 bases. The CDR3 runs to 16 residues. V shed 5 bases and J 6 bases; nucleotides not matched to a gene: 10. Germline-derived CDR1 and CDR2 are MNHNY and SVGAGI (reference sequence).

The V and J genes are TRBV7-2 and TRBJ2-3; 8 nucleotides align to TRBD2. Germline CDR1 SGHTA, CDR2 FQGNSA. This CDR3 is built from 18 residues. The V and J ends lost 5 bases and 2 bases, in that order; junction bases with no gene match: 15. CDR3 amino acids: CASSPRRAGGGITDTQYF. The CDR3 DNA is TGTGCCAGCAGCCCTAGGAGGGCGGGGGGAGGGATCACAGATACGCAGTATTTT.

J is TRBJ2-7 and V is TRBV4-2; the match to TRBD2 covers 11 bases. With 0 bases clipped from V and 4 bases from J, the junction kept 11 bases outside the gene matches. CDR1 and CDR2 from the germline V gene are LGHNA and YNFKEQ. The CDR3 extends over 18 amino acids. The CDR3 DNA follows: TGTGCCAGCAGCCAAGAAGGTCTAGCGGGAGGAGTTAGATACGAGCAGTACTTC. It is translated as CASSQEGLAGGVRYEQYF.

This clone has a single count. The chain combines TRBV27 with TRBJ2-3, with D unclear. Germline V gene sequence: CDR1 MNHEY, CDR2 SMNVEV (reference sequence). Trimming removed 1 base at V and 0 bases at J, with 14 bases between. The CDR3 loop spans 17 amino acids. The CDR3 DNA sequence: TGTGCCAGCAGTTTATGGCGAGGCGCCCCCAGCACAGATACGCAGTATTTT. Protein: CASSLWRGAPSTDTQYF.

This chain connects TRBV11-2 to TRBJ2-2, with TRBD1 identical over 8 bases. This CDR3 is 16 amino acids long. The ends lost 5 bases at V and 1 base at J; junction bases unmatched: 6. Germline V gene data show CDR1 as SGHAT and CDR2 as FQNNGV. The CDR3 region is CASSAWTGLNTGELFF. The CDR3 DNA reads as TGTGCCAGCAGCGCCTGGACAGGGCTGAACACCGGGGAGCTGTTTTTT.

The rearrangement uses TRBV15 and TRBJ2-3; D unresolved. Trimming shortened V by 5 bases and J by 2 bases, and 11 bases separated the two germline ends. The germline V gene has CDR1 LNHNV and CDR2 YYDKDF (reference sequence). The CDR3 runs to 14 residues. Here the CDR3 DNA reads TGTGCCACCAGCCTCAGGCGATCCACAGATACGCAGTATTTT. It encodes CATSLRRSTDTQYF.

The CDR3 region is CASSLGMPDRGNEQYF. The CDR3 region has the DNA TGTGCCAGCAGCCTGGGGATGCCCGACAGGGGCAACGAGCAGTACTTC. The chain couples TRBV4-2 to TRBJ2-7, with 8 bases matching TRBD1. This CDR3 spans 16 amino acids. J lost 5 bases, V lost 4 bases, and 13 bases had no gene match. The V gene's germline CDR1 is LGHNA and CDR2 YNFKEQ.

The rearrangement links TRBV4-1 to TRBJ2-1, with 10 bases lining up with TRBD2. Germline trimming cut 0 bases from V and 7 bases from J; bases unmatched to any gene: 9. CDR3 size: 17 residues. Germline V gene sequence: CDR1 MGHRA, CDR2 YSYEKL. CDR3 DNA sequence: TGCGCCAGCAGCCAAGATAGGGCTAGCGGGAGAAGAAATGAGCAGTTCTTC. Protein product: CASSQDRASGRRNEQFF.

The V gene is TRBV7-3, the J gene TRBJ2-7; 9 nucleotides match TRBD1. CDR3 size: 20 residues. The germline gives CDR1 SGHTA, CDR2 FQGTGA. V dropped 5 bases and J dropped 2; count of bases not matched to a gene: 22. CDR3 nucleotides: TGTGCCAGCAGCCTCCCCTCTTGGGACAGGGTCGGCGAAAAGGCCTACGAGCAGTACTTC. Residues: CASSLPSWDRVGEKAYEQYF.

This sequence joins TRBV18 and TRBJ2-1, with D uncertain. Trimming removed 4 bases at V and 5 bases at J, with 6 bases between. The CDR3 is made up of 12 amino acids. Germline CDR1 KGHSH, CDR2 LQKENI. CDR3 sequence: CASSRVNNEQFF. The CDR3 region has the DNA TGTGCCAGCTCACGCGTGAACAATGAGCAGTTCTTC.